The rows below give T cell receptor beta chains drawn from one sample of a study of metastatic and nonmetastatic thyroid tumors. From the PCR reads, TCRdb re-called clones with MiXCR. The sample carries about 3,100 clones, roughly a quarter recorded once. Sequencing was carried out using tumor tissue. Every receptor here comes from a female donor with papillary thyroid cancer or a benign thyroid nodule (not recorded which). Some clones in this sample may be carry-over from other donors' samples. CDR3s include the opening cysteine and the closing phenylalanine or tryptophan. A D gene is named only where the DNA matches it firmly. For some rows the clone size is stated as once, few or many, or as a class when expanded; others skip it.

v_call	d_call	j_call	clone_size	cdr3_nt	cdr3_aa
TRBV11-2	NA	TRBJ1-2	NA	TGTGCCAGCAGCTCCCCTCGCGTGGGTCTATATGGCTACACCTTC	CASSSPRVGLYGYTF
TRBV6-2/TRBV6-3	NA	TRBJ1-2	few	TGTGCCAGCAGTTACGACGCGGGGGGGAGATTAGAAGGCTACACCTTC	CASSYDAGGRLEGYTF
TRBV19	TRBD2	TRBJ2-7	few	TGTGCCACCTCCGGGACTACCTACGAGCAGTACTTC	CATSGTTYEQYF
TRBV6-2/TRBV6-3	TRBD1	TRBJ2-2	few	TGTGCCAGCAGTAGAAGTATGACAGGGAACGGGGAGCTGTTTTTT	CASSRSMTGNGELFF
TRBV28	NA	TRBJ2-7	NA	TGTGCCAGCAGTTTTAGAAGCTACGAGCAGTACTTC	CASSFRSYEQYF
TRBV19	NA	TRBJ2-2	few	TGTGCCAGTAGTACCATAGCGGATCACACCGGGGAGCTGTTTTTT	CASSTIADHTGELFF
TRBV28	NA	TRBJ2-1	NA	TGTGCCAGCAGTTTAGCGGGGACCTACAATGAGCAGTTCTTC	CASSLAGTYNEQFF
TRBV7-3	NA	TRBJ2-2	NA	TGTGCCAGCAGCTCAGTTCCGGGACCCACGGGCACCGGGGAGCTGTTTTTT	CASSSVPGPTGTGELFF
TRBV19	NA	TRBJ2-7	medium-sized	TGTGCCAGTAGTATAGATTTAGGCTACGAGCAGTACTTC	CASSIDLGYEQYF
TRBV5-6	TRBD2	TRBJ2-1	NA	TGTGCCAGCAGCGGGGGGGAGGAGCAGTTCTTC	CASSGGEEQFF
TRBV7-2	TRBD2	TRBJ2-7	medium-sized	TGTGCCAGCAGCCAAATTCGAGCGGGAGGCTACGAGCAGTACTTC	CASSQIRAGGYEQYF
TRBV12-3/TRBV12-4	NA	TRBJ1-5	medium-sized	TGTGCCAGCAGTTTTTTCGTGGGACCTACCTATCAGCCCCAGCATTTT	CASSFFVGPTYQPQHF
TRBV6-1	TRBD2	TRBJ2-7	few	TGTGCCAGCAGTTTGGGACTAGTTGGGGGCGAGCAGTACTTC	CASSLGLVGGEQYF
TRBV13	TRBD2	TRBJ2-1	NA	TGTGCCAGCAGCCCCTGGACTAGCGGGGGGGCCAATGAGCAGTTCTTC	CASSPWTSGGANEQFF
TRBV11-1	TRBD1	TRBJ2-2	NA	TGTGCCAGCAGCGGGACCGGGACAGAAAACACCGGGGAGCTGTTTTTT	CASSGTGTENTGELFF
TRBV20-1	NA	TRBJ2-1	NA	TGCAGTGCTGGACGCTCACACAATGAGCAGTTCTTC	CSAGRSHNEQFF
TRBV20-1	NA	TRBJ1-2	medium-sized	TGCAGTGCTAGAGATTTGCCAGGGGCTGGCTACACCTTC	CSARDLPGAGYTF
TRBV5-1	NA	TRBJ2-1	medium-sized	TGCGCCAGCAGCTCCTCGGTCCGCGGCAATGAGCAGTTCTTC	CASSSSVRGNEQFF
TRBV2	NA	TRBJ2-7	NA	TGTGCCAGCAGTGAAGGCAGGTACTACGAGCAGTACTTC	CASSEGRYYEQYF
TRBV20-1	TRBD2	TRBJ2-5	medium-sized	TGCAGTGCTAGAGATTTGCGACTAGCGGAAGAGACCCAGTACTTC	CSARDLRLAEETQYF
TRBV24-1	NA	TRBJ2-6	NA	TGTGCCACCAGTGCGAGCTCTGGGGCCAACGTCCTGACTTTC	CATSASSGANVLTF
TRBV6-6	NA	TRBJ1-5	medium-sized	TGTGCCAGCAGTTACCAAACAGGTTATAGCAATCAGCCCCAGCATTTT	CASSYQTGYSNQPQHF
TRBV24-1	TRBD1	TRBJ2-2	medium-sized	TGTGCCACCAGTGACCCCGGGACAGGGGGTCTCGGGGAGCTGTTTTTT	CATSDPGTGGLGELFF
TRBV5-1	TRBD1	TRBJ2-7	once	TGCGCCAGCGGCGTTGACAGGGTCGGGTACGAGCAGTACTTC	CASGVDRVGYEQYF
TRBV20-1	NA	TRBJ1-5	NA	TGCAGTGCTAGAGATCTTTGGGGTCAGCCCCAGCATTTT	CSARDLWGQPQHF
TRBV6-1	TRBD1	TRBJ1-6	NA	TGTGCCAGCAGTAGGGACAGCTTCTATAATTCACCCCTCCACTTT	CASSRDSFYNSPLHF
TRBV2	TRBD2	TRBJ2-1	NA	TGTGCCAGCAGCGCGCCGGGACTAGCGGGGAACAATGAGCAGTTCTTC	CASSAPGLAGNNEQFF
TRBV2	TRBD2	TRBJ2-5	few	TGTGCCGGATCCCCGGGACTAGCGGTTCAAGAGACCCAGTACTTC	CAGSPGLAVQETQYF
TRBV29-1	NA	TRBJ1-3	few	TGCAGCGTTGAAATACAGGATGGATACACCATATATTTT	CSVEIQDGYTIYF
TRBV29-1	NA	TRBJ1-1	NA	TGCAGCGTTCTTCCTATTTCCGCTGAATCTTTCTTT	CSVLPISAESFF
TRBV6-1	NA	TRBJ1-2	NA	TGTGCCAGCACACCTACAGGTTATTACTATGGCTACACCTTC	CASTPTGYYYGYTF
TRBV6-2/TRBV6-3	NA	TRBJ1-2	NA	TGTGCCAGCAGCCCCGGGAGGCAGATTTTTTATGGCTACACCTTC	CASSPGRQIFYGYTF
TRBV28	TRBD1	TRBJ1-2	NA	TGTGCCAGCAGACCGGGACAGGGGGGCTATGGCTACACCTTC	CASRPGQGGYGYTF
TRBV6-1	NA	TRBJ1-1	large	TGTGCCAGCAGCCCCGAGGCGGGGGGCAACACTGAAGCTTTCTTT	CASSPEAGGNTEAFF
TRBV6-1	NA	TRBJ2-7	few	TGTGCCAGCAGTGAAGCGCTAGACAGCTCCTACGAGCAGTACTTC	CASSEALDSSYEQYF
TRBV7-6	NA	TRBJ2-7	NA	TGTGCCAGCAGCTGGGTGGAGAGTTCCTACGAGCAGTACTTC	CASSWVESSYEQYF
TRBV11-2	TRBD2	TRBJ2-3	NA	TGTGCCAGCAGCCCTGGGGGACTAGCGGGAACGACGCAGTATTTT	CASSPGGLAGTTQYF
TRBV6-1	NA	TRBJ2-1	few	TGTGCCAGCATGAACCACCTACGAGAGCAGTTCTTC	CASMNHLREQFF
TRBV11-2	TRBD2	TRBJ2-7	once	TGTGCCAGCAGCTTAGCCGGACTAGCGGCCTACGAGCAGTACTTC	CASSLAGLAAYEQYF
TRBV24-1	NA	TRBJ2-3	NA	TGTGCCACCTCTATCGGGGCCACAGATACGCAGTATTTT	CATSIGATDTQYF
TRBV6-1	NA	TRBJ2-6	NA	TGTGCCAGCTGGGGCTCTGGGGCCAACGTCCTGACTTTC	CASWGSGANVLTF
TRBV6-1	NA	TRBJ2-7	NA	TGTGCCAGCAGGGGGGACGTCTACTCCTACGAGCAGTACTTC	CASRGDVYSYEQYF
TRBV12-3/TRBV12-4	TRBD1	TRBJ1-4	NA	TGTGCCAGCAGGTCCGACAGGGCTGGTGAAAAACTGTTTTTT	CASRSDRAGEKLFF
TRBV11-1	NA	TRBJ1-2	NA	TGTGCCAGCAGCTTAGAGGCAGCCTGGGGGCTGCACTATGGCTACACCTTC	CASSLEAAWGLHYGYTF
TRBV4-3	TRBD2	TRBJ2-2	medium-sized	TGCGCCAGCAGCCCGACTAGCGGGAGTCCCCCCGGGGAGCTGTTTTTT	CASSPTSGSPPGELFF
TRBV6-1	TRBD2	TRBJ2-1	few	TGTGCCAGCAGTGAATCCCCTAGCGGCTCCTACAATGAGCAGTTCTTC	CASSESPSGSYNEQFF
TRBV6-1	NA	TRBJ2-1	NA	TGTGCCAGCGGCCCTGACGGAACCTCCTACAATGAGCAGTTCTTC	CASGPDGTSYNEQFF
TRBV27	TRBD1	TRBJ2-2	large	TGTGCCAGCAGTTTTAAGGGGGCCCTCCGATCAATTTACACCGGGGAGCTGTTTTTT	CASSFKGALRSIYTGELFF
TRBV20-1	NA	TRBJ2-7	large	TGCAGTGCTAGAGGAGATTCCGAGCAGTACTTC	CSARGDSEQYF
TRBV11-2	NA	TRBJ2-6	NA	TGTGCCAGCAGCTTGGGGTCAGGCTCTGGGGCCAACGTCCTGACTTTC	CASSLGSGSGANVLTF
TRBV6-2/TRBV6-3	TRBD1	TRBJ1-2	NA	TGTGCCAGCAGTTACACCCCAGGGGGTGGCTACACCTTC	CASSYTPGGGYTF
TRBV12-3/TRBV12-4	NA	TRBJ1-1	once	TGTGCCAGGAGTTTTGGAGTCAGCGGAGGTCCTGAAGCTTTCTTT	CARSFGVSGGPEAFF
TRBV20-1	NA	TRBJ2-7	NA	TGCGGTGGGGATGTCAGTACTTTCCGCGAGCAGTACTTC	CGGDVSTFREQYF
TRBV7-9	NA	TRBJ2-5	medium-sized	TGTGCCAGCAGCCGACCTGGGAGAGAGACCCAGTACTTC	CASSRPGRETQYF
TRBV28	TRBD1	TRBJ1-5	many	TGTGCCAGCAGTTTACCCGTGGAGGGACAGGGTAATCAGCCCCAGCATTTT	CASSLPVEGQGNQPQHF
TRBV11-2	NA	TRBJ1-2	NA	TGTGCCAGCACCTCCCCAGGGGAGGTTGGCTACACCTTC	CASTSPGEVGYTF
TRBV19	TRBD1	TRBJ2-7	NA	TGTGCCAGTAGTATGCGATCAGGGGGCGAGCAGTACTTC	CASSMRSGGEQYF